Listed here are 9 T cell receptor beta chains from one sample, sequenced in a study of T-cell memory formation after mild COVID-19. TCRdb recomputed calls from the 5' RACE reads with MiXCR, one row per CDR3 protein. Among about 320,000 distinct CDR3 sequences listed, roughly an eighth were seen once. The specimen sequenced was PBMCs or a T cell subset sorted from them (not recorded which). These receptors all stem from a man younger than 35 who had mild COVID-19 (a few samples of this study predate the infection). Cell type and time point are not known.

V and J are TRBV7-9 and TRBJ2-3; D gene unclear. This CDR3 contains 12 residues. V dropped 4 bases and J dropped 5 bases, with 7 bases sitting between them. CDR1 and CDR2 from the germline V gene are SEHNR and FQNEAQ (reference sequence). CDR3 coding DNA: TGTGCCAGCAGCTCCCGCCGAGATACGCAGTATTTT. Translating it yields CASSSRRDTQYF. Complete variable domain (other parts from reference TRBV7-9 and TRBJ2-3): DTGVSQNPRHKITKRGQNVTFRCDPISEHNRLYWYRQTLGQGPEFLTYFQNEAQLEKSRLLSDRFSAERPKGSFSTLEIQRTEQGDSAMYLCASSSRRDTQYFGPGTRLTVL.

The sample holds a few counts of this clonotype. This chain links TRBV5-1 with TRBJ2-2, with D unclear. The CDR3 contains 13 residues. Trimming pared 1 base from V and 2 bases from J, leaving 3 bases between. Germline CDR1 and CDR2: SGHRS and YFSETQ. CDR3 sequence (DNA): TGCGCCAGCAGCTTGTTCAACACCGGGGAGCTGTTTTTT. Encoded protein: CASSLFNTGELFF.

Only a few counts were recorded for this clonotype. The chain combines TRBV7-3 with TRBJ2-1; 12 bases align to TRBD2. CDR3 length equals 15 residues. Trimming removed 5 bases from V and 10 bases from J; junction bases left unmatched: 9. Germline CDR1 SGHTA, CDR2 FQGTGA. The CDR3 is CASSASSGGAGEQFF. The CDR3 nucleotides are TGTGCCAGCAGCGCATCTAGCGGGGGGGCTGGAGAGCAGTTCTTC. Full variable domain (rest looked up from reference TRBV7-3 and TRBJ2-1): GAGVSQTPSNKVTEKGKYVELRCDPISGHTALYWYRQSLGQGPEFLIYFQGTGAADDSGLPNDRFFAVRPEGSVSTLKIQRTERGDSAVYLCASSASSGGAGEQFFGPGTRLTVL.

This clonotype was found a few times. The chain links TRBV4-3 to TRBJ2-3; either TRBD1 or TRBD2 may supply D (5 bases each). CDR3 length equals 14 residues. Germline loops: CDR1 LGHNA, CDR2 YSLEER. V was clipped by 4 bases and J by 1 base, with 9 bases between them. The CDR3 coding sequence is TGCGCCAGCAGCCGGGGGACCGGCACAGATACGCAGTATTTT. Translating it yields CASSRGTGTDTQYF.

This clonotype appeared a few times. This chain links TRBV20-1 with TRBJ2-1, with 9 bases fitting TRBD2. Germline lookup yields CDR1 DFQATT and CDR2 SNEGSKA (reference sequence). The CDR3 loop spans 14 amino acids. J was trimmed by 5 bases and V by 3 bases; bases with no gene match: 5. DNA of the CDR3: TGCAGTGCTAGGGCGGGGGGGCCTCACAATGAGCAGTTCTTC. Encoded protein: CSARAGGPHNEQFF.

The CDR3, as DNA: TGTGCCAGCAGCTCCCGGGGGAGGGGGGTCGAGCAGTACGTC. Translating gives CASSSRGRGVEQYV. The chain has TRBV7-9 and TRBJ2-7, with D perhaps matching TRBD2 (7 bases). The CDR3 runs to 14 residues. Germline CDR1 SEHNR, CDR2 FQNEAQ (reference sequence). The V and J ends lost 4 bases and 6 bases respectively, with 16 bases between them.

This clonotype was observed many times. The V and J genes are TRBV4-3 and TRBJ2-6; D uncertain. Germline V CDR1 and CDR2: LGHNA, YSLEER. This CDR3 contains 16 residues. The ends were cut back, 0 bases at V and 0 bases at J, with 6 bases in the middle. The CDR3 DNA is TGCGCCAGCAGCCAAGATATTGTCTCTGGGGCCAACGTCCTGACTTTC. Translating gives CASSQDIVSGANVLTF.

The chain recombines TRBV6-5 with TRBJ2-6; D not resolved. This CDR3 region has 19 residues. Looked up from germline, CDR1 is MNHEY and CDR2 is SVGAGI. V was pared by 0 bases and J by 3 bases, with 18 bases between. The CDR3: CASSYSIERLPYGANVLTF. CDR3 in DNA: TGTGCCAGCAGTTACTCGATCGAGCGCCTGCCGTATGGGGCCAACGTCCTGACTTTC.

This sequence joins TRBV5-5 and TRBJ1-2; no reliable D call. The CDR3 totals 13 residues. Looked up from germline, CDR1 is SGHKS and CDR2 is YYEKEE (reference sequence). Trimming left V 2 bases short and J 6 bases short, with 11 bases between. The CDR3 spells CASSFYGNDGYTF. The CDR3 DNA reads as TGTGCCAGCAGCTTTTACGGGAACGATGGCTACACCTTC.